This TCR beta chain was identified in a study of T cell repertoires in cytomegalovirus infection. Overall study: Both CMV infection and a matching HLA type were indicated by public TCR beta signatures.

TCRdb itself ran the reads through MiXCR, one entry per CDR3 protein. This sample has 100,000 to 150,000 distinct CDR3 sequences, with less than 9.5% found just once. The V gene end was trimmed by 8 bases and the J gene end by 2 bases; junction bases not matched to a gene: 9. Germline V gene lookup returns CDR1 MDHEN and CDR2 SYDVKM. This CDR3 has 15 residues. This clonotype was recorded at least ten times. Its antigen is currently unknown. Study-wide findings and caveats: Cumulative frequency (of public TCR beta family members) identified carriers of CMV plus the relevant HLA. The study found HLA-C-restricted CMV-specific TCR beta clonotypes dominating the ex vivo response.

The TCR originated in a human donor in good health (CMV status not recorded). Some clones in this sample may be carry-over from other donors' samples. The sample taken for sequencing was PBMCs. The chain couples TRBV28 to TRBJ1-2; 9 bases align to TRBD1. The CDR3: CASGSQGAANYGYTF. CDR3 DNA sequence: TGTGCCAGCGGCTCACAGGGGGCAGCGAACTATGGCTACACCTTC.